The 25 T cell receptor beta chains given below trace back to one sample, sequenced in a study of shared clonotypes between healthy human individuals. Generated by immunoSEQ multiplex PCR, the TCRdb table keeps only in-frame clones and is missing some. This sample has roughly 2.2 million clones; more than 85% occur once, and the top ten carry 0.35% to 0.5%. The specimen was naive CD4+ T cells from PBMCs. Subset here: CD45RA+ positively selected. The receptors derive from a man aged 18 to 29 in good health. Some clones in this sample may be carry-over from other donors' samples.

V usage is TRBV15 and J usage is TRBJ1-5; D is possibly TRBD1 (5 bases). Germline V gene sequence: CDR1 LNHNV, CDR2 YYDKDF (reference sequence). V was clipped by 1 base and J by 5 bases, with 12 bases between them. This CDR3 has 15 residues. CDR3 sequence: CATSRAQGTYQPQHF. CDR3 nucleotides: TGTGCCACCAGCAGAGCCCAGGGAACCTATCAGCCCCAGCATTTT.

This clone occurred a few times. CDR3 sequence (DNA): TGCAGCGTAGCCCCCGGAGGGAGGGCTGAAGCTTTCTTT. Its translation is CSVAPGGRAEAFF. The chain joins TRBV29-1 to TRBJ1-1; D is ambiguous. V shed 6 bases and J shed 6 bases, with 17 bases lying between them. The germline V gene encodes CDR1 SQVTM and CDR2 ANQGSEA. This CDR3 has 13 amino acids.

This clone has only a few counts. V usage is TRBV30 and J usage is TRBJ2-1; D unclear. Germline V gene lookup returns CDR1 GTSNPN and CDR2 SVGIG (reference sequence). The CDR3 consists of 14 residues. Deletions cut 3 bases from V and 12 bases from J, with 21 bases between. The DNA of the CDR3 is TGTGCCTGGAGCGGAACCGTAGGCTATATGCGGCAGTTCTTC. Protein sequence: CAWSGTVGYMRQFF.

The CDR3 sequence is CASSDPPTGGGFYGYTF. CDR3 DNA: TGTGCCAGCAGTGACCCCCCGACAGGGGGAGGCTTCTATGGCTACACCTTC. The chain couples TRBV6-1 to TRBJ1-2; 9 bases agree with TRBD1. The V and J ends lost 3 bases and 4 bases, in that order; junction bases with no gene match: 12. This CDR3 region has 17 residues. Germline assignment: CDR1 MNHNS and CDR2 SASEGT.

The genes are TRBV4-1 and TRBJ2-5, with D unresolved. This CDR3 spans 15 amino acids. Germline-derived CDR1 and CDR2 are MGHRA and YSYEKL. Trimming took off 3 bases at V and 0 bases at J, with 11 bases between the two ends. The CDR3 sequence: CASSQASTYQETQYF. Written as DNA, the CDR3 is TGCGCCAGCAGCCAGGCGAGTACGTACCAAGAGACCCAGTACTTC.

This clone has a handful of counts. The rearrangement joins TRBV30 to TRBJ1-1; D may be TRBD1 (6 bases). The CDR3 is 13 amino acids. Trimming left V 3 bases short and J 6 bases short, with 14 bases between. The V gene's germline CDR1 is GTSNPN and CDR2 SVGIG (reference sequence). CDR3: CAWRVQGAPEAFF. DNA for the CDR3: TGTGCCTGGAGAGTACAGGGAGCGCCTGAAGCTTTCTTT.

This chain uses TRBV28 with TRBJ2-2, with 8 bases matching TRBD2. Trimming took 4 bases from V and 4 from J; bases not matched to a gene: 8. This CDR3 is 16 amino acids long. The germline V gene has CDR1 MDHEN and CDR2 SYDVKM. The CDR3 DNA reads TGTGCCAGCAGTTCTTCCGGGACTAGGCTCACCGGGGAGCTGTTTTTT. Residues: CASSSSGTRLTGELFF.

The genes are TRBV4-3 and TRBJ1-1; D unresolved. Germline CDR1 is LGHNA and CDR2 is YSLEER. The germline V and J ends were trimmed by 1 base and 0 bases, with 9 bases remaining between them. The CDR3 has 15 amino acids. The CDR3 region is CASSQGDGLNTEAFF. In DNA form, the CDR3 reads TGCGCCAGCAGCCAAGGTGACGGTTTGAACACTGAAGCTTTCTTT.

This clone is a singleton in its sample. This chain links TRBV9 with TRBJ2-5; TRBD2 matches 14 bases. This CDR3 has 17 residues. V shed 2 bases and J 5 bases; nucleotides not matched to a gene: 8. Looked up from germline, CDR1 is SGDLS and CDR2 is YYNGEE. CDR3 in DNA: TGTGCCAGCAGCGTGACTAGCGGGAGGGCCGTCGGCGAGACCCAGTACTTC. The encoded protein is CASSVTSGRAVGETQYF.

Here the CDR3 reads CASSYWGANYGYTF. The CDR3 DNA reads TGTGCCAGCAGTTACTGGGGAGCTAACTATGGCTACACCTTC. The chain has TRBV6-6 and TRBJ1-2; D is unclear. The CDR3 runs to 14 residues. V was trimmed by 1 base and J by 0 bases, leaving 6 bases between them. Germline lookup yields CDR1 MNHNY and CDR2 SVGAGI (reference sequence).

The chain combines TRBV14 with TRBJ2-7; 8 bases align to TRBD2. Trimming cost V 1 base and J 1 base; bases outside gene matches: 6. This CDR3 contains 16 residues. Germline V lookup: CDR1 SGHDN, CDR2 FVKESK. The chain's CDR3 is CASSQVRPSGSYEQYF. In DNA form, the CDR3 reads TGTGCCAGCAGCCAAGTTAGGCCTAGCGGGTCCTACGAGCAGTACTTC.

There are a few counts of this clone. The chain is built from TRBV28 and TRBJ1-2; D call uncertain. CDR1 MDHEN and CDR2 SYDVKM come from the germline V gene. V was pared by 7 bases and J by 2 bases, with 11 bases between. The CDR3 extends over 13 amino acids. DNA for the CDR3: TGTGCCAGCACCTCGGAGTCCAACTATGGCTACACCTTC. Translating it yields CASTSESNYGYTF.

This clone was observed once. This rearrangement joins TRBV2 to TRBJ2-5, with unresolved D. The J call may be in error: the DNA end matches TRBJ2-7 better. From germline, CDR1 is SNHLY and CDR2 FYNNEI. The CDR3 runs 15 residues. The CDR3 DNA reads as TGTGCCAGCAGTGAAGAGGGTACCAGCTCCTACGAGCAGTACTTC. Its translation: CASSEEGTSSYEQYF.

As concerns this clone: In the same sample, other DNA sequences code for this CDR3. The rearrangement joins TRBV28 to TRBJ2-1; TRBD2 matches 8 bases. Germline V lookup: CDR1 MDHEN, CDR2 SYDVKM. The CDR3 is made up of 15 amino acids. The V segment lost 6 bases and the J segment 1 base; nucleotides outside the gene matches: 5. The CDR3 DNA is TGTGCCAGCAGCTCCAGCGGGGGTTCCTACAATGAGCAGTTCTTC. This sequence encodes CASSSSGGSYNEQFF.

For this clone: Other DNA sequences of this sample code for an identical CDR3. This chain connects TRBV5-1 to TRBJ2-3; 14 nucleotides align to TRBD2. Germline CDR1 SGHRS, CDR2 YFSETQ. Unmatched junction bases numbered 4, after V lost 4 bases and J lost 3 bases. The CDR3 covers 16 residues. CDR3 sequence reads: CASSPGTSGGTDTQYF. The CDR3 DNA follows: TGCGCCAGCAGCCCCGGGACTAGCGGGGGTACAGATACGCAGTATTTT. Variable domain in full (rest from reference TRBV5-1 and TRBJ2-3): KAGVTQTPRYLIKTRGQQVTLSCSPISGHRSVSWYQQTPGQGLQFLFEYFSETQRNKGNFPGRFSGRQFSNSRSEMNVSTLELGDSALYLCASSPGTSGGTDTQYFGPGTRLTVL.

The chain uses TRBV5-5 and TRBJ1-1, with D possibly TRBD1 on 6 matching bases. CDR1 SGHKS and CDR2 YYEKEE come from the germline V gene (reference sequence). There are 17 residues in the CDR3. V dropped 0 bases and J dropped 1 base, with 16 bases sitting between them. The DNA of the CDR3 is TGTGCCAGCAGCTTGGCCCTCAGGGGCTGGGGGAACACTGAAGCTTTCTTT. Amino acids: CASSLALRGWGNTEAFF.

DNA for the CDR3: TGTGCCAGCAGTTCAGACAGGGGGCATGAGCAGTTCTTC. It specifies CASSSDRGHEQFF. V and J are TRBV27 and TRBJ2-1; 10 nucleotides match TRBD1. CDR3 size: 13 residues. Germline loops: CDR1 MNHEY, CDR2 SMNVEV (reference sequence). V lost 4 bases and J lost 8; bases outside the gene matches: 2.

The chain uses TRBV5-6 and TRBJ2-7; unclear D gene. V shed 0 bases and J shed 3 bases, with 13 bases lying between them. This CDR3 comprises 15 residues. CDR1 and CDR2 from the germline V gene are SGHDT and YYEEEE. CDR3: CASSLGKGSFYEQYF. In nucleotides, the CDR3 is TGTGCCAGCAGCTTGGGAAAAGGTTCCTTCTACGAGCAGTACTTC.

CDR3 bases: TGTGCCTGGAGCGACGGGCCATACGAAAAACTGTTTTTT. Its translation: CAWSDGPYEKLFF. The chain combines TRBV30 with TRBJ1-4; D call uncertain. The V end was cut by 3 bases, the J end by 8 bases, with 13 bases between. Germline assignment: CDR1 GTSNPN and CDR2 SVGIG (reference sequence). The length of the CDR3 is 13 residues.

The chain is built from TRBV19 and TRBJ1-2; D gene unclear. The CDR3 is 14 residues long. The V gene lost 7 bases and the J gene lost 4 bases, with 16 bases spanning the gap. Germline V gives CDR1 LNHDA, CDR2 SQIVND (reference sequence). The CDR3 is CASTQTPGSYGYTF. CDR3 DNA: TGTGCCAGTACTCAAACTCCAGGATCCTATGGCTACACCTTC.

Comments on this clone: The junction does not match germline at one end; this may be a read error. The chain joins TRBV14 to TRBJ1-2; D ambiguous. Germline V lookup: CDR1 SGHDN, CDR2 FVKESK. The CDR3 spans 12 residues. The CDR3 DNA reads as TGTGCCAGCAGCCAAGGTCCATGGAAGAAGCGGTTC. Amino acid sequence: CASSQGPWKKRF.

The rearrangement links TRBV28 to TRBJ2-7; 7 bases map to TRBD1. Germline V CDR1 and CDR2: MDHEN, SYDVKM. The CDR3 is made up of 15 amino acids. The V gene end was trimmed by 4 bases and the J gene end by 2 bases; junction bases not matched to a gene: 8. DNA of the CDR3: TGTGCCAGCAGTTACACCGGGACAGCGACCTACGAGCAGTACTTC. Translated, it gives CASSYTGTATYEQYF.

V and J are TRBV27 and TRBJ2-2; 11 bases align to TRBD2. Unmatched junction bases numbered 0, after V lost 2 bases and J lost 7 bases. This CDR3 is built from 14 residues. From germline, CDR1 is MNHEY and CDR2 SMNVEV (reference sequence). CDR3 in amino acids: CASSLLAGGGELFF. In DNA form, the CDR3 reads TGTGCCAGCAGTTTACTAGCGGGAGGCGGGGAGCTGTTTTTT.

This clone was observed a single time. The chain couples TRBV6-6 to TRBJ1-2; weak D call: TRBD1 (5 bases). CDR1 is MNHNY, CDR2 SVGAGI, per germline (reference sequence). Trimming pared 6 bases from V and 0 bases from J, leaving 11 bases between. The CDR3 contains 14 residues. DNA for the CDR3: TGTGCCAGCAGCCCCGGAGGGGCTAACTATGGCTACACCTTC. This encodes CASSPGGANYGYTF.

CDR3 amino acids: CASISISNSPLHF. DNA for the CDR3: TGTGCCAGCATTTCGATTAGTAATTCACCCCTCCACTTT. The chain is built from TRBV28 and TRBJ1-6, with no clear D. The CDR3 contains 13 residues. Germline lookup yields CDR1 MDHEN and CDR2 SYDVKM. V lost 7 bases and J lost 6, with 10 bases in between.